This entry lists 3 T cell receptor beta chains sequenced from one sample in a study of blood T cell repertoires in COVID-19. The data were produced by immunoSEQ multiplex PCR, yet TCRdb's version contains in-frame clones alone and is incomplete. The data contain more than 40,000 clones, 70% to 90% of them singletons. The sequencing input was peripheral blood. The receptors here all came from a human donor in a cohort sampled during active COVID-19. The donor label of this sample is uncertain.

The V and J genes are TRBV7-2 and TRBJ2-3, with unresolved D. CDR3 size: 13 residues. The V and J ends lost 5 bases and 0 bases respectively, with 6 bases between them. Germline V gene sequence: CDR1 SGHTA, CDR2 FQGNSA. CDR3 loop: CASSPPSTDTQYF. The CDR3 DNA reads TGTGCCAGCAGCCCCCCGAGCACAGATACGCAGTATTTT.

The chain carries TRBV9 and TRBJ2-1; D unresolved. Deletions cut 0 bases from V and 3 bases from J, with 16 bases between. CDR1 is SGDLS, CDR2 YYNGEE, per germline. The CDR3 is made up of 17 amino acids. The CDR3 coding sequence is TGTGCCAGCAGCGTAGCTTTGGATCCGAGACACTACAATGAGCAGTTCTTC. The encoded protein is CASSVALDPRHYNEQFF.

V gene TRBV12-3 or TRBV12-4 combines with J gene TRBJ2-2, with D tentatively TRBD2 (6 bases). V lost 5 bases, J lost 7 bases, and 8 bases lay in between. This CDR3 has 12 residues. The CDR3 nucleotides read TGTGCCAGCAGTCAGGAGGGCGGGGAGCTGTTTTTT. Its translation: CASSQEGGELFF.